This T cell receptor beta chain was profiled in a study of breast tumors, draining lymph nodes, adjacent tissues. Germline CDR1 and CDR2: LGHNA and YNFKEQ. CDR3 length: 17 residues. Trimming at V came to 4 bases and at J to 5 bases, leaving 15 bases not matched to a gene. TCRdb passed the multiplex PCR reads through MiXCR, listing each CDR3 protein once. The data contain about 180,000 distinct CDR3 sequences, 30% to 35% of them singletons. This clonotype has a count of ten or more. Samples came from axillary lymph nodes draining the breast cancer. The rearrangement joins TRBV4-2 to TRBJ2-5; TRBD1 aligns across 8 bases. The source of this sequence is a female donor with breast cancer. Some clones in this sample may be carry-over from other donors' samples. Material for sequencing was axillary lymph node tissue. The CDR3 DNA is TGTGCCAGCAGCCGCAGGACAGGGTCCCCCACAAGTGAGACCCAGTACTTC. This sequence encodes CASSRRTGSPTSETQYF.